This T cell receptor (beta chain) is from a study of blood T cell repertoires in COVID-19. Sequenced by immunoSEQ multiplex PCR; TCRdb stores in-frame clones only, minus some. Among 240,000 or so clones listed, roughly four fifths were seen once. Germline V gene sequence: CDR1 GTSNPN, CDR2 SVGIG (reference sequence). This CDR3 is 14 amino acids long. The V segment lost 4 bases and the J segment 6 bases; nucleotides outside the gene matches: 8. The clonotype comes from a woman aged 18-29 years with acute or convalescent COVID-19. The chain employs TRBV30 and TRBJ2-2, with 7 nucleotides matching TRBD2. Material: peripheral blood. The CDR3: CAWTGREPPGELFF. As DNA, the CDR3 is TGTGCCTGGACCGGGCGGGAGCCTCCCGGGGAGCTGTTTTTT.